This T cell receptor (beta chain) was documented in a study of cytomegalovirus exposure and HLA in healthy donors. Study overall: Around 76% of roughly 430 genotyped donors fell in the Caucasian-associated ancestry cluster. Whole-study findings and limits: Roughly uniform depth of sequencing across donors was assumed in presence/absence analyses. CMV serostatus was the only recorded immune exposure for donors.

Note on this clone: Antigen unknown.

PCR used 60 Vbeta primers and 13 Jbeta primers. Sequenced by immunoSEQ multiplex PCR; TCRdb stores in-frame clones only, minus some. The sample shows 150,000 to 200,000 clones, more than 65% of them seen only once. Nominally healthy donors provided the samples, though records likely missed some immune exposures. The V gene lost 0 bases and the J gene lost 1 base, with 6 bases spanning the gap. This CDR3 is built from 14 residues. Germline loops: CDR1 LGHNA, CDR2 YNFKEQ. This chain connects TRBV4-2 to TRBJ1-2; unclear D gene. The sequence derives from a woman aged 40 to 50 in good health and CMV-seropositive. Specimen: PBMCs. The CDR3: CASSQDPVNYGYTF. CDR3 in DNA: TGTGCCAGCAGCCAAGATCCTGTTAACTATGGCTACACCTTC.